These 26 T cell receptor beta chains originate from one sample sequenced in a study of shared clonotypes between healthy human individuals. The table came from immunoSEQ multiplex PCR; TCRdb's copy has only in-frame clones and leaves some out. This table holds more than 150,000 clones, around 63% found once. Sequenced sample: memory CD4+ T cells sorted from blood. Documented subset: CD45RA-negative fraction. These TCRs come from a man aged 25 to 40 in good health.

The rearrangement uses TRBV18 and TRBJ1-1; 7 positions agree with TRBD1. V shed 2 bases, J shed 1 base, and the junction held 7 bases outside the gene matches. The CDR3 contains 16 residues. Germline V gene lookup returns CDR1 KGHSH and CDR2 LQKENI. The CDR3 region has the DNA TGTGCCAGCTCACCAATTCCCGACAGGGCGAACACTGAAGCTTTCTTT. Translated: CASSPIPDRANTEAFF.

On this clone itself: This same CDR3 is encoded by further DNA sequences in the sample. The J gene is TRBJ2-7, the V gene TRBV18; 11 positions agree with TRBD1. The CDR3 contains 15 residues. Germline values: CDR1 KGHSH, CDR2 LQKENI. J lost 3 bases, V lost 3 bases, and 4 bases had no gene match. This CDR3 is CASSPAGTGGYEQYF. The CDR3 DNA reads TGTGCCAGCTCACCTGCCGGGACAGGGGGCTACGAGCAGTACTTC.

The rearrangement links TRBV7-2 to TRBJ2-7, with a weak D call TRBD2 (6 bases). The CDR3 runs 15 residues. Per germline, CDR1 SGHTA and CDR2 FQGNSA. V was trimmed by 5 bases and J by 2 bases, leaving 16 bases between them. The CDR3 loop is CASSPRAGSTYEQYF. The CDR3 region has the DNA TGTGCCAGCAGCCCCCGAGCGGGTTCCACCTACGAGCAGTACTTC. The full variable domain, rest sourced from reference TRBV7-2 and TRBJ2-7, is GAGVSQSPSNKVTEKGKDVELRCDPISGHTALYWYRQSLGQGLEFLIYFQGNSAPDKSGLPSDRFSAERTGGSVSTLTIQRTQQEDSAVYLCASSPRAGSTYEQYFGPGTRLTVT.

The chain carries TRBV2 and TRBJ2-7; no clear D gene. Trimming pared 6 bases from V and 0 bases from J, leaving 3 bases between. The CDR3 is 11 residues long. Germline lookup yields CDR1 SNHLY and CDR2 FYNNEI. The CDR3 nucleotides read TGTGCCAGCAGAAACTCCTACGAGCAGTACTTC. Its protein product is CASRNSYEQYF.

V gene TRBV5-5 combines with J gene TRBJ2-6; D is unclear. V was pared by 1 base and J by 0 bases, with 5 bases between. Per germline, CDR1 SGHKS and CDR2 YYEKEE (reference sequence). The CDR3 extends over 15 amino acids. The CDR3: CASSLWISGANVLTF. Here the CDR3 DNA reads TGTGCCAGCAGCTTGTGGATCTCTGGGGCCAACGTCCTGACTTTC.

There are a few counts of this clone. The V call is TRBV28, the J call TRBJ1-2; D ambiguous. This CDR3 contains 14 residues. Per germline, CDR1 MDHEN and CDR2 SYDVKM. The V end lost 6 bases, the J end lost 6 bases, and 17 bases lay between the germline ends. CDR3 sequence: CASSTFPLSDGYTF. CDR3 DNA sequence: TGTGCCAGCAGCACCTTTCCCCTGTCGGATGGCTACACCTTC.

The chain employs TRBV20-1 and TRBJ2-1; D call uncertain. Germline values: CDR1 DFQATT, CDR2 SNEGSKA (reference sequence). This CDR3 region has 10 residues. V gave up 8 bases and J gave up 10 bases, with 12 bases separating them. The CDR3 protein is CSTFDPEQFF. The CDR3 DNA is TGCAGTACCTTCGATCCAGAGCAGTTCTTC.

This clone was counted a few times. The chain couples TRBV5-5 to TRBJ2-1; D is possibly TRBD2 (5 bases). Trimming removed 0 bases at V and 4 bases at J, with 14 bases between. The CDR3 has 16 amino acids. Germline values: CDR1 SGHKS, CDR2 YYEKEE (reference sequence). The CDR3 coding sequence is TGTGCCAGCAGCTTGGGTCCAGCCACGGGGTACAATGAGCAGTTCTTC. Its translation is CASSLGPATGYNEQFF.

This clone was picked up many times. V usage is TRBV5-1 and J usage is TRBJ2-3; a weak D match, TRBD1 (6 bases). Germline V gene lookup returns CDR1 SGHRS and CDR2 YFSETQ. V dropped 4 bases and J dropped 3 bases, with 15 bases sitting between them. The CDR3 consists of 15 residues. In DNA, the CDR3 is TGCGCCAGCAGCCCAGGACTGGGGGCGACAGATACGCAGTATTTT. Amino acids: CASSPGLGATDTQYF.

This sequence joins TRBV15 and TRBJ2-7, with a weak D call TRBD2 (5 bases). Deletions cut 8 bases from V and 0 bases from J, with 8 bases between. Germline CDR1 and CDR2: LNHNV and YYDKDF (reference sequence). This CDR3 spans 12 amino acids. The CDR3 region has the DNA TGTGCCACCGGAAGCGGCTCCTACGAGCAGTACTTC. Translation: CATGSGSYEQYF.

V usage is TRBV28 and J usage is TRBJ2-7, with D perhaps TRBD1 or TRBD2 (5 bases each). V lost 1 base and J lost 0, with 7 bases in between. This CDR3 spans 14 amino acids. Germline V CDR1 and CDR2: MDHEN, SYDVKM. CDR3 DNA sequence: TGTGCCAGCAGTTTATTTGGGGGCTCCTACGAGCAGTACTTC. Protein product: CASSLFGGSYEQYF.

The V call is TRBV5-1, the J call TRBJ2-4; TRBD2 agrees at 14 bases. With V trimmed by 4 bases and J by 8 bases, 14 bases remained unmatched. CDR3 length equals 18 residues. The germline gives CDR1 SGHRS, CDR2 YFSETQ. The CDR3 here is CASSPLTSGRAGDDIQYF. The CDR3 bases are TGCGCCAGCAGCCCCCTGACTAGCGGGAGGGCCGGTGATGACATTCAGTACTTC.

This clone has a handful of counts. This sequence joins TRBV7-9 and TRBJ2-2; D uncertain. Germline CDR1 SEHNR, CDR2 FQNEAQ (reference sequence). The germline V and J ends were trimmed by 2 bases and 5 bases, with 9 bases remaining between them. The CDR3 spans 14 residues. CDR3: CASSLQMGTGELFF. As DNA, the CDR3 is TGTGCCAGCAGCTTACAGATGGGGACCGGGGAGCTGTTTTTT.

The CDR3 nucleotides read TGCAGCGTTGGCGGGACAGCGGCCATCACAGATACGCAGTATTTT. This translates into CSVGGTAAITDTQYF. This chain connects TRBV29-1 to TRBJ2-3; D may be TRBD1 (7 bases). Germline CDR1 SQVTM, CDR2 ANQGSEA. The V and J ends lost 4 bases and 2 bases respectively, with 16 bases between them. This CDR3 region has 15 residues.

J is TRBJ2-7 and V is TRBV7-6; the match to TRBD2 covers 14 bases. Per the germline V gene, CDR1 is SGHVS and CDR2 is FNYEAQ. The CDR3 is 14 amino acids. The J segment lost 5 bases and the V segment lost 9 bases, leaving 6 bases of the junction unmatched. CDR3 nucleotides: TGTGCCAGTCAACTGGGACTAGCGGGAGACGAGCAGTACTTC. It yields the protein CASQLGLAGDEQYF.

The rearrangement joins TRBV19 to TRBJ2-7; TRBD2 agrees at 8 bases. The V segment lost 3 bases and the J segment 3 bases; nucleotides outside the gene matches: 4. Germline lookup yields CDR1 LNHDA and CDR2 SQIVND (reference sequence). There are 14 residues in the CDR3. As DNA, the CDR3 is TGTGCCAGTAGTATGATTGCGGGAGGCTACGAGCAGTACTTC. It encodes CASSMIAGGYEQYF.

The genes are TRBV7-2 and TRBJ2-5; the match to TRBD1 covers 7 bases. V was clipped by 1 base and J by 2 bases; unmatched bases: 4. The germline V gene encodes CDR1 SGHTA and CDR2 FQGNSA. This CDR3 has 15 amino acids. The CDR3 spells CASSLVGQAQETQYF. For the CDR3, the DNA is TGTGCCAGCAGCTTAGTAGGACAGGCACAAGAGACCCAGTACTTC.

V is TRBV14 and J is TRBJ2-5, with D perhaps matching TRBD1 (5 bases). V lost 3 bases, J lost 2 bases, and 16 bases lay in between. The CDR3 contains 16 residues. CDR1 is SGHDN and CDR2 is FVKESK in the germline V gene. The CDR3 loop reads CASSQRQWDDQETQYF. DNA of the CDR3: TGTGCCAGCAGCCAGAGACAGTGGGATGATCAAGAGACCCAGTACTTC.

This clone occurred a few times. V is TRBV2 and J is TRBJ2-7; TRBD2 matches 14 bases. There are 16 residues in the CDR3. The junction had 2 bases not matched to a gene; V was cut back by 4 bases and J by 0 bases. Germline assignment: CDR1 SNHLY and CDR2 FYNNEI. The CDR3 protein is CASSGLAGGGSYEQYF. The CDR3 DNA reads TGTGCCAGCAGTGGACTAGCGGGAGGGGGCTCCTACGAGCAGTACTTC.

The chain links TRBV7-2 to TRBJ2-7; 8 bases map to TRBD1. V was pared by 6 bases and J by 7 bases, with 17 bases of the junction left unmatched. Germline V gene data show CDR1 as SGHTA and CDR2 as FQGNSA. The CDR3 covers 16 residues. The CDR3 loop is CASRANQGALTGEQYF. The CDR3 DNA follows: TGTGCCAGCAGAGCAAACCAGGGGGCGCTCACGGGGGAGCAGTACTTC.

This rearrangement joins TRBV25-1 to TRBJ2-7; the D gene is possibly TRBD2 (5 bases). V was trimmed by 3 bases and J by 7 bases, leaving 28 bases between them. The CDR3 runs to 18 residues. Germline-derived CDR1 and CDR2 are MGHDK and SYGVNS. The CDR3 bases are TGTGCCAGCAGTGATCCGGGGTATGATAGCCTTACTACTCGGGAGCAGTACTTC. The encoded protein is CASSDPGYDSLTTREQYF.

V usage is TRBV6-5 and J usage is TRBJ1-2; 10 bases match TRBD1. With V trimmed by 7 bases and J by 6 bases, 11 bases remained unmatched. Germline loops: CDR1 MNHEY, CDR2 SVGAGI. The CDR3 runs 15 residues. The CDR3 DNA sequence: TGTGCCAGCAACCCGGGACAGGGGCGTCAAGATGGCTACACCTTC. Residues: CASNPGQGRQDGYTF.

CDR3 bases: TGTGCCAGCAGCACAATTAGGACAGGGCGAAGTGAGCAGTTCTTC. This translates into CASSTIRTGRSEQFF. The V and J genes are TRBV11-1 and TRBJ2-1; 8 bases are shared with TRBD1. V shed 5 bases, J shed 9 bases, and the junction held 12 bases outside the gene matches. The CDR3 extends over 15 amino acids. Looked up from germline, CDR1 is SGHAT and CDR2 is FQDESV (reference sequence).

J is TRBJ2-7 and V is TRBV29-1, with TRBD1 matching 9 bases. CDR1 and CDR2 (germline): SQVTM, ANQGSEA. V trimming: 7 bases; J trimming: 2 bases; junction bases outside the gene matches: 9. The CDR3 runs 14 residues. CDR3 sequence (DNA): TGCAGCGCCTCAGGGGGACAGGGAACCTACGAGCAGTACTTC. Its translation is CSASGGQGTYEQYF.

Here the CDR3 reads CASRQSGSVLEQYF. CDR3 DNA sequence: TGTGCCAGCAGGCAGAGCGGGAGCGTCCTTGAGCAGTACTTC. The chain uses TRBV28 and TRBJ2-7, with TRBD2 identical over 8 bases. Per the germline V gene, CDR1 is MDHEN and CDR2 is SYDVKM. The CDR3 is 14 residues long. J was trimmed by 7 bases and V by 6 bases; bases with no gene match: 11.

J is TRBJ2-7 and V is TRBV15, with TRBD2 matching 9 bases. Trimming took 1 base from V and 5 from J; bases not matched to a gene: 6. This CDR3 region has 15 residues. The germline CDR1 and CDR2 sequences are LNHNV and YYDKDF (reference sequence). CDR3 bases: TGTGCCACCAGCAGAGGGTCTAGCGGGGTACACGAGCAGTACTTC. Protein product: CATSRGSSGVHEQYF.